The present entry profiles one T cell receptor beta chain with its context. Antigen: not known. The length of the CDR3 is 15 residues. V lost 2 bases, J lost 7 bases, and 11 bases stayed unmatched. The germline V gene encodes CDR1 SGHAT and CDR2 FQDESV (reference sequence). Generated by immunoSEQ multiplex PCR, the TCRdb table keeps only in-frame clones and is missing some. The sample yields about 76,000 clones, 90% to 95% seen once. Confetti depigmentation, marking active vitiligo, was absent in these patients. Anyone treated within the previous three months was excluded. This sample was taken from a study of resident and recirculating memory T cells in vitiligo. Study-level findings and limits: No unique dominant TCR clone was found in vitiligo lesions.

Sequenced input: blood. J is TRBJ2-7 and V is TRBV11-1; 7 bases are a match to TRBD2. The source is a male donor with vitiligo. Here the CDR3 DNA reads TGTGCCAGCAGCTTATGGTCTAGCGGTACCTGGGAGCAGTACTTC. Residues: CASSLWSSGTWEQYF.